The 17 T cell receptor beta chains presented below share a single source sample, sequenced in a study of CD8 T cells in ankylosing spondylitis. The study, taken as a whole, reports: A TCR beta motif made of about 8 highly homologous variants seemed typical of ankylosing spondylitis blood.

Their antigens remain unidentified. Via MiXCR, TCRdb re-called the 5' RACE reads, giving one row per CDR3 protein. Of some 450,000 distinct CDR3 sequences in the sample, roughly 15% are singletons; the top ten hold approximately 1%. Specimen: blood, either unsorted or a sorted T cell fraction (not recorded which). These receptors were obtained from a male donor with ankylosing spondylitis.

This clonotype was picked up many times. The CDR3 nucleotides read TGCAGTGCTGCGTCCGGGGGATTTAGCACAGATACGCAGTATTTT. This sequence encodes CSAASGGFSTDTQYF. This chain joins TRBV20-1 and TRBJ2-3; possibly TRBD2 for D (6 bases). This CDR3 comprises 15 residues. Per the germline V gene, CDR1 is DFQATT and CDR2 is SNEGSKA (reference sequence). V was shortened by 5 bases and J by 0 bases, with 15 bases between the two germline ends.

This clonotype appeared a few times. The chain employs TRBV24-1 and TRBJ2-1, with D maybe TRBD1 (5 bases). The CDR3 has 17 amino acids. CDR1 is KGHDR, CDR2 SFDVKD, per germline. Deletions cut 3 bases from V and 4 bases from J, with 18 bases between. CDR3 loop: CATSDPTPGPQYNEQFF. The CDR3 DNA follows: TGTGCCACCAGTGATCCCACCCCAGGGCCCCAATACAATGAGCAGTTCTTC.

The chain couples TRBV5-1 to TRBJ1-3; 7 bases fit TRBD1. V gave up 0 bases and J gave up 4 bases; unmatched junction bases: 7. CDR3 size: 16 residues. The germline V gene has CDR1 SGHRS and CDR2 YFSETQ. CDR3 residues: CASSLAGTEYGNTIYF. CDR3 DNA sequence: TGCGCCAGCAGCTTGGCTGGGACAGAGTACGGAAACACCATATATTTT.

This clonotype was counted a few times. J is TRBJ1-1 and V is TRBV7-9; a possible D gene is TRBD1 (6 bases). The CDR3 consists of 14 residues. Trimming took 1 base from V and 6 from J, leaving 12 bases between them. The germline CDR1 and CDR2 sequences are SEHNR and FQNEAQ (reference sequence). The CDR3 nucleotides read TGTGCCAGCAGCTTAGAAGGTTCAGGGGCTGAAGCTTTCTTT. It is translated as CASSLEGSGAEAFF.

This clonotype was recorded many times. This chain links TRBV5-1 with TRBJ1-4; TRBD1 might be the D (5 bases). The CDR3 consists of 14 residues. The ends were cut back, 0 bases at V and 4 bases at J, with 7 bases in the middle. Germline V lookup: CDR1 SGHRS, CDR2 YFSETQ. The CDR3 loop is CASSLEGSNEKLFF. CDR3 nucleotide sequence: TGCGCCAGCAGCTTGGAGGGGAGTAATGAAAAACTGTTTTTT.

This clonotype was counted only a few times. J is TRBJ1-1 and V is TRBV7-9, with TRBD1 matching 7 bases. Germline V gives CDR1 SEHNR, CDR2 FQNEAQ (reference sequence). Germline trimming cut 4 bases from V and 3 bases from J; bases unmatched to any gene: 5. The CDR3 runs to 14 residues. CDR3 DNA: TGTGCCAGCAGCTCCCATACAGGGGACACTGAAGCTTTCTTT. Amino acid sequence: CASSSHTGDTEAFF.

The chain joins TRBV2 to TRBJ2-7, with 9 bases identical to TRBD1. The CDR3 spans 11 residues. Germline CDR1 and CDR2: SNHLY and FYNNEI. J was trimmed by 12 bases and V by 4 bases; bases with no gene match: 4. For the CDR3, the DNA is TGTGCCAGCAGTGGGACAGGGGAACGGTACTTC. It yields the protein CASSGTGERYF.

This clonotype was observed a handful of times. The chain uses TRBV12-3 or TRBV12-4 and TRBJ2-7; a weak D match, TRBD1 (6 bases). The CDR3 sequence is 15 residues long. V lost 5 bases, J lost 2 bases, and 16 bases lay in between. CDR3 DNA: TGTGCCAGCAGTCAAAACGGGGACAAGACCTACGAGCAGTACTTC. Residues: CASSQNGDKTYEQYF.

This clonotype was seen many times. The chain has TRBV12-3 or TRBV12-4 and TRBJ2-1; D gene unclear. Deletions cut 5 bases from V and 11 bases from J, with 25 bases between. The CDR3 spans 16 residues. CDR3 region: CASSPTRRTRSNKQFF. The CDR3 bases are TGTGCCAGCAGTCCCACCCGCAGGACGAGGTCAAACAAGCAGTTCTTC.

In its sample, this clonotype was seen a few times. CDR3 region: CAISETLNPLATEAFF. The DNA of the CDR3 is TGTGCCATCAGTGAGACCCTGAACCCCTTGGCCACTGAAGCTTTCTTT. V gene TRBV10-3 combines with J gene TRBJ1-1; no definite D call. The CDR3 covers 16 residues. V was cut by 2 bases and J by 4 bases, with 17 bases left in between. The germline gives CDR1 ENHRY, CDR2 SYGVKD.

J is TRBJ1-2 and V is TRBV19; TRBD1 matches 9 bases. This CDR3 is built from 15 residues. Germline CDR1 reads LNHDA; CDR2 reads SQIVND (reference sequence). J lost 4 bases, V lost 7 bases, and 10 bases had no gene match. This CDR3 reads CASTHQSTGGYGYTF. The CDR3 DNA reads TGTGCCAGTACCCACCAATCGACAGGGGGCTATGGCTACACCTTC.

This clonotype has only a few counts. J is TRBJ1-4 and V is TRBV6-1; 12 bases are a match to TRBD1. The CDR3 is 16 residues long. Trimming at V came to 4 bases and at J to 12 bases, leaving 12 bases not matched to a gene. From germline, CDR1 is MNHNS and CDR2 SASEGT. CDR3 residues: CASSVAPGTGGRELFF. The CDR3 nucleotides read TGTGCCAGCAGTGTCGCTCCGGGGACAGGGGGCCGAGAACTGTTTTTT.

This clonotype appeared a few times. V usage is TRBV4-1 and J usage is TRBJ2-3; 7 nucleotides line up with TRBD2. In germline, CDR1 is MGHRA, CDR2 YSYEKL. Trimming cost V 1 base and J 2 bases; bases outside gene matches: 12. The CDR3 has 18 residues. The CDR3 DNA sequence: TGCGCCAGCAGCCAAGGGATTCGAGGCGGGGGATTCACAGATACGCAGTATTTT. Translation gives CASSQGIRGGGFTDTQYF.

The rearrangement joins TRBV12-3 or TRBV12-4 to TRBJ1-2; TRBD1 matches 9 bases. V was pared by 5 bases and J by 8 bases, with 6 bases of the junction left unmatched. The CDR3 loop spans 13 amino acids. CDR3 residues: CASSRQGDNGYTF. DNA of the CDR3: TGTGCCAGCAGTCGACAGGGGGACAACGGCTACACCTTC.

The chain couples TRBV12-3 or TRBV12-4 to TRBJ2-1; tentative D call: TRBD2 (5 bases). V lost 2 bases, J lost 7 bases, and 15 bases lay in between. CDR3 length equals 15 residues. The CDR3 DNA sequence: TGTGCCAGCAGTTTAAGGGAGTTTCTCGTAAATGAGCAGTTCTTC. Amino acids: CASSLREFLVNEQFF.

The chain links TRBV6-2 or TRBV6-3 to TRBJ1-2, with D tentatively TRBD1 (5 bases). This CDR3 has 16 amino acids. CDR1 is MNHEY, CDR2 SVGEGT, per germline. Trimming cost V 0 bases and J 10 bases, with 21 bases left between them. The CDR3 DNA reads TGTGCCAGCAGTTACTCCCCGGGTCGACAGCCGTCGAACTACACCTTC. Its protein product is CASSYSPGRQPSNYTF.

In this sample, this clonotype turned up a few times. The rearrangement joins TRBV19 to TRBJ1-5, with D hard to call. The CDR3 extends over 13 amino acids. Deletions cut 5 bases from V and 2 bases from J, with 7 bases between. Germline values: CDR1 LNHDA, CDR2 SQIVND (reference sequence). For the CDR3, the DNA is TGTGCCAGTAGTGGCCAGCGCAATCAGCCCCAGCATTTT. It encodes CASSGQRNQPQHF.